One and the same sample provided the 26 T cell receptor beta chains below, sequenced in a study of metastatic and nonmetastatic thyroid tumors. All patients were treatment-naive before thyroid surgery. TCRdb called clones again from the PCR reads with MiXCR. The sample lists roughly 34,000 clones, roughly a third occurring once. The sample comprised tumor tissue. The receptors were sampled from a female donor with papillary thyroid cancer or a benign thyroid nodule (not recorded which). Some clones in this sample may be carry-over from other donors' samples.

This clone was picked up a small number of times. The gene calls are TRBV6-6 and TRBJ2-5, with D unresolved. CDR1 and CDR2 from the germline V gene are MNHNY and SVGAGI (reference sequence). V lost 2 bases and J lost 4, with 14 bases in between. This CDR3 is 15 amino acids long. CDR3 region: CASSYLTQMGETQYF. CDR3 nucleotides: TGTGCCAGCAGTTACCTAACACAAATGGGAGAGACCCAGTACTTC.

The CDR3 nucleotides are TGCAGCGTTGAGGGCCAGGGGACTCCGAACACCGGGGAGCTGTTTTTT. It specifies CSVEGQGTPNTGELFF. The chain carries TRBV29-1 and TRBJ2-2; possibly TRBD1 or TRBD2 for D (6 bases each). Trimming pared 3 bases from V and 0 bases from J, leaving 14 bases between. Per the germline V gene, CDR1 is SQVTM and CDR2 is ANQGSEA. The CDR3 is made up of 16 amino acids.

This CDR3 is CASSLGHAGGYEQYF. For the CDR3, the DNA is TGCGCCAGCAGCTTGGGCCACGCAGGGGGCTACGAGCAGTACTTC. The genes are TRBV5-1 and TRBJ2-7; 7 nucleotides match TRBD1. CDR1 is SGHRS, CDR2 YFSETQ, per germline. This CDR3 has 15 residues. After removal of 0 bases from V and 3 bases from J, the junction contained 6 bases not matched to a gene. Drawing the rest from reference TRBV5-1 and TRBJ2-7, the complete variable domain is KAGVTQTPRYLIKTRGQQVTLSCSPISGHRSVSWYQQTPGQGLQFLFEYFSETQRNKGNFPGRFSGRQFSNSRSEMNVSTLELGDSALYLCASSLGHAGGYEQYFGPGTRLTVT.

This chain uses TRBV5-1 with TRBJ2-2, with D possibly being TRBD1 (6 bases). The length of the CDR3 is 15 residues. Trimming cost V 5 bases and J 6 bases, with 17 bases left between them. Germline CDR1 SGHRS, CDR2 YFSETQ. The CDR3 DNA sequence: TGCGCCAGCAGTTACGTTACAGGGAAGGCCGGGGAGCTGTTTTTT. As protein: CASSYVTGKAGELFF.

This clone was counted a few times. This CDR3 is CASSPRTSGSSYNEQFF. The CDR3 DNA follows: TGTGCCAGCAGTCCGAGGACTAGCGGGAGCTCCTACAATGAGCAGTTCTTC. The chain combines TRBV28 with TRBJ2-1, with 13 nucleotides matching TRBD2. This CDR3 is 17 amino acids long. The V segment lost 5 bases and the J segment 0 bases; nucleotides outside the gene matches: 4. Germline V gives CDR1 MDHEN, CDR2 SYDVKM.

A remark on this clone: An end of the junction does not agree with germline; a read error may underlie this. This chain links TRBV6-1 with TRBJ2-2; D is possibly TRBD1 or TRBD2 (6 bases each). The CDR3 is 15 amino acids. Germline V gene data show CDR1 as MNHNS and CDR2 as SASEGT. This chain's CDR3 is CASSPRGENAGELFF. The CDR3, as DNA: TGTGCCAGCAGTCCAAGGGGGGAGAACGCCGGGGAGCTGTTTTTT.

This clone was seen more than once but under ten times. The chain couples TRBV28 to TRBJ1-5; D is perhaps TRBD1 (5 bases). The length of the CDR3 is 16 residues. Per germline, CDR1 MDHEN and CDR2 SYDVKM. Deletions cut 5 bases from V and 1 base from J, with 15 bases between. The CDR3 region is CASSTPGRESNQPQHF. The CDR3 DNA sequence: TGTGCCAGCAGTACCCCAGGGCGGGAAAGCAATCAGCCCCAGCATTTT.

The chain links TRBV7-2 to TRBJ1-3, with TRBD1 as a possible D gene (5 bases). The V gene lost 0 bases and the J gene lost 2 bases, with 5 bases spanning the gap. Per germline, CDR1 SGHTA and CDR2 FQGNSA. The CDR3 sequence is 14 residues long. CDR3 coding DNA: TGTGCCAGCAGCTTAGCGGGGGCTGGAAACACCATATATTTT. Its protein product is CASSLAGAGNTIYF.

This clone was counted ten times or more. The chain recombines TRBV6-2 or TRBV6-3 with TRBJ1-2; D is undetermined. V was cut by 2 bases and J by 0 bases, with 7 bases left in between. The CDR3 sequence is 14 residues long. Germline V gives CDR1 MNHEY, CDR2 SVGEGT. The CDR3 nucleotides read TGTGCCAGCAGTTACGGGTTCGCTAACTATGGCTACACCTTC. This translates into CASSYGFANYGYTF.

A few counts support this clone. The chain combines TRBV19 with TRBJ1-1; 7 nucleotides align to TRBD1. Per the germline V gene, CDR1 is LNHDA and CDR2 is SQIVND (reference sequence). The CDR3 sequence is 15 residues long. J lost 4 bases, V lost 3 bases, and 8 bases had no gene match. The CDR3, as DNA: TGTGCCAGTAGTATCAGGGCGACAGGGCCCACTGAAGCTTTCTTT. Translation gives CASSIRATGPTEAFF.

This clone showed up just a few times. V is TRBV6-1 and J is TRBJ1-5; no clear D. The CDR3 is 14 residues long. V lost 10 bases, J lost 4 bases, and 17 bases lay in between. The germline V gene encodes CDR1 MNHNS and CDR2 SASEGT. The DNA of the CDR3 is TGTGCCACCTCATGGATGGGTAAAAATCAGCCCCAGCATTTT. Protein product: CATSWMGKNQPQHF.

This clone has only a few counts. The J gene is TRBJ2-7, the V gene TRBV6-1; 9 bases agree with TRBD1. This CDR3 contains 12 residues. V was clipped by 6 bases and J by 5 bases; unmatched bases: 2. Germline V gene sequence: CDR1 MNHNS, CDR2 SASEGT. The CDR3: CASSRTGDEQYF. The CDR3 DNA follows: TGTGCCAGCAGCAGGACAGGGGACGAGCAGTACTTC.

This clone appeared many times. J is TRBJ1-1 and V is TRBV12-3 or TRBV12-4; D not resolved. The V gene lost 3 bases and the J gene lost 5 bases, with 4 bases spanning the gap. The CDR3 loop spans 11 amino acids. The CDR3 here is CASSFGTEAFF. The CDR3 DNA follows: TGTGCCAGCAGTTTTGGGACTGAAGCTTTCTTT.

There are many counts of this clone. This chain links TRBV24-1 with TRBJ2-7; D possibly corresponds to TRBD2 (6 bases). Germline V gene data show CDR1 as KGHDR and CDR2 as SFDVKD. V was trimmed by 8 bases and J by 1 base, leaving 17 bases between them. This CDR3 is built from 15 residues. The DNA for the CDR3 is TGTGCCACCACAGATAGCGGTAGCCGATCCTACGAGCAGTACTTC. Its translation is CATTDSGSRSYEQYF.

This clone was counted between two and nine times. The gene calls are TRBV6-2 or TRBV6-3 and TRBJ1-2; TRBD1 matches 7 bases. Germline V gene lookup returns CDR1 MNHEY and CDR2 SVGEGT. The ends lost 2 bases at V and 7 bases at J; junction bases unmatched: 1. This CDR3 comprises 12 residues. This CDR3 is CASSYDRAGYTF. In nucleotides, the CDR3 is TGTGCCAGCAGTTACGACAGGGCTGGCTACACCTTC.

This rearrangement joins TRBV20-1 to TRBJ1-2, with D hard to call. V dropped 6 bases and J dropped 3 bases, with 20 bases sitting between them. CDR1 DFQATT and CDR2 SNEGSKA come from the germline V gene (reference sequence). CDR3 length: 15 amino acids. CDR3 nucleotide sequence: TGCAGTGCGGTTAAAGGTGGGAGTATCGACTATGGCTACACCTTC. Protein product: CSAVKGGSIDYGYTF.

The rearrangement joins TRBV20-1 to TRBJ2-3, with D possibly being TRBD2 (5 bases). The CDR3 totals 12 residues. Trimming stripped 1 base from V and 3 bases from J, with 5 bases between. Germline CDR1 and CDR2: DFQATT and SNEGSKA (reference sequence). The CDR3: CSARGGTDTQYF. The DNA of the CDR3 is TGCAGTGCTAGAGGAGGGACAGATACGCAGTATTTT.

This clone was observed a few times. The chain couples TRBV6-1 to TRBJ1-5; no firm D call. CDR1 is MNHNS and CDR2 is SASEGT in the germline V gene. Trimming took 2 bases from V and 4 from J, leaving 12 bases between them. CDR3 length equals 15 residues. The chain's CDR3 is CASSETQDPNQPQHF. The CDR3 DNA is TGTGCCAGCAGTGAAACCCAAGACCCTAATCAGCCCCAGCATTTT.

Only a few counts were recorded for this clone. The chain employs TRBV6-2 or TRBV6-3 and TRBJ2-7; 8 bases are a match to TRBD1. Germline V gene lookup returns CDR1 MNHEY and CDR2 SVGEGT. Germline trimming cut 3 bases from V and 8 bases from J; bases unmatched to any gene: 9. This CDR3 has 14 residues. The CDR3 reads CASSYEDRVSKQYF. CDR3 coding DNA: TGTGCCAGCAGTTATGAGGACAGGGTGTCGAAGCAGTACTTC.

The chain links TRBV28 to TRBJ1-2; no clear D gene. The length of the CDR3 is 13 residues. In germline, CDR1 is MDHEN, CDR2 SYDVKM. V lost 8 bases and J lost 7, with 17 bases in between. CDR3 sequence: CASDLGSGSGYTF. The CDR3 DNA sequence: TGTGCCAGCGACCTGGGGAGCGGTTCTGGCTACACCTTC.

The table lists this clone with a few counts. The gene calls are TRBV4-1 and TRBJ2-7, with unresolved D. This CDR3 contains 13 residues. Looked up from germline, CDR1 is MGHRA and CDR2 is YSYEKL. The germline V and J ends were trimmed by 1 base and 4 bases, with 8 bases remaining between them. Here the CDR3 reads CASSQGGPYEQYF. The CDR3 DNA reads TGCGCCAGCAGCCAAGGGGGTCCTTACGAGCAGTACTTC.

The rearrangement uses TRBV6-2 or TRBV6-3 and TRBJ2-2; a weak D match, TRBD2 (5 bases). Looked up from germline, CDR1 is MNHEY and CDR2 is SVGEGT. V lost 5 bases to trimming and J lost 1 base, with 14 bases between them. The CDR3 is 16 residues long. The CDR3 is CASSHEAGRNTGELFF. The DNA of the CDR3 is TGTGCCAGCAGTCACGAGGCGGGCAGGAACACCGGGGAGCTGTTTTTT.

This clone was found a few times. The chain has TRBV28 and TRBJ1-5; D is unclear. Germline CDR1 reads MDHEN; CDR2 reads SYDVKM. The V end was cut by 5 bases, the J end by 2 bases, with 13 bases between. The CDR3 is 15 amino acids. The CDR3 DNA follows: TGTGCCAGCAGTCCACGTTTTGGGGGCAATCAGCCCCAGCATTTT. This encodes CASSPRFGGNQPQHF.

In its sample, this clone was seen a few times. Sequence at one end of the junction differs from germline and may be a read error. The CDR3 loop reads CASSRVGAYGYTF. In nucleotides, the CDR3 is TGTGCCAGCAGTAGGGTGGGGGCCTATGGCTACACCTTC. The chain recombines TRBV19 with TRBJ1-2; D is possibly TRBD1 (6 bases). The CDR3 loop spans 13 amino acids. Germline V gene data show CDR1 as LNHDA and CDR2 as SQIVND (reference sequence).

This clone has only a few counts. Other DNA sequences in this specimen translate into the identical CDR3. The chain uses TRBV20-1 and TRBJ1-1; D uncertain. This CDR3 contains 12 residues. The V gene lost 0 bases and the J gene lost 1 base, with 3 bases spanning the gap. The germline V gene has CDR1 DFQATT and CDR2 SNEGSKA (reference sequence). CDR3 loop: CSARDGNTEAFF. CDR3 DNA: TGCAGTGCTAGAGACGGGAACACTGAAGCTTTCTTT.

V usage is TRBV10-2 and J usage is TRBJ1-1; D unresolved. From germline, CDR1 is WSHSY and CDR2 SAAADI. The CDR3 has 12 amino acids. Trimming removed 2 bases at V and 7 bases at J, with 8 bases between. The CDR3 loop reads CASSEADFEAFF. The CDR3 nucleotides are TGCGCCAGCAGTGAGGCGGATTTTGAAGCTTTCTTT.